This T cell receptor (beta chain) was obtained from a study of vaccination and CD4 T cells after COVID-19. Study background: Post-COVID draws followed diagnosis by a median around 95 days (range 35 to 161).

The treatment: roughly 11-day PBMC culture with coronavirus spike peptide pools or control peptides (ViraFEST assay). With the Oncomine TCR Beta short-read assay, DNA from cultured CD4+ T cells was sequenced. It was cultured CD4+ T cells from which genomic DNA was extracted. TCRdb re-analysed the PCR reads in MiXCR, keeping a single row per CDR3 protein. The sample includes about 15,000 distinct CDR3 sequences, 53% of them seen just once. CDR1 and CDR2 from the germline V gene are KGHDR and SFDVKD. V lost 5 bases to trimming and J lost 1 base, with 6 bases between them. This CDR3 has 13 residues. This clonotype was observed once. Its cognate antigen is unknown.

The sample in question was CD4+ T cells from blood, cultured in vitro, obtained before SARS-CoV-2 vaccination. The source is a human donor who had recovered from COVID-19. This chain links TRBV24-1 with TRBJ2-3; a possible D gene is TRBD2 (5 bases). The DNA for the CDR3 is TGTGCCACCAGTGGGGGAGGCACAGATACGCAGTATTTT. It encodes CATSGGGTDTQYF.